This passage covers 2 T cell receptor beta chains from one sample sequenced in a study of shared clonotypes between healthy human individuals. Only in-frame clones appear in the TCRdb table, and some are missing; sequencing was by immunoSEQ multiplex PCR. The table shows 2 million to 2.5 million clones, with more than 85% occurring only once. Sequenced input: naive CD4+ T cells from PBMCs. The subset here: CD45RA+ positively selected. All receptors come from a man between 18 and 29 years old in good health. Some clones in this sample may be carry-over from other donors' samples.

The table lists this clone with a count of one. The chain employs TRBV28 and TRBJ2-7; no definite D call. The germline V gene encodes CDR1 MDHEN and CDR2 SYDVKM. V lost 6 bases and J 3 bases, leaving 12 bases between the germline ends. The CDR3 has 13 residues. CDR3 residues: CASRGMTVYEQYF. The CDR3 coding sequence is TGTGCCAGCAGGGGGATGACCGTCTACGAGCAGTACTTC.

About this clone itself: Other nucleotide sequences from this sample produce the same CDR3. The chain combines TRBV4-3 with TRBJ2-7; tentative D call: TRBD1 (6 bases). The CDR3 extends over 14 amino acids. Germline CDR1 reads LGHNA; CDR2 reads YSLEER. Deletions cut 0 bases from V and 1 base from J, with 7 bases between. The chain's CDR3 is CASSQDGQSYEQYF. In DNA, the CDR3 is TGCGCCAGCAGCCAAGATGGACAGTCCTACGAGCAGTACTTC.